This T cell receptor beta chain appears in the sequencing data of a study of CD8 T cells in ankylosing spondylitis. Study findings and constraints: Ankylosing spondylitis blood appeared to be characterized by a TCR beta motif of 8 or 9 highly homologous variants. Disease-linked clones, CD8+, were relatively rare in peripheral blood.

Making use of molecular barcodes, quantitative 5'-RACE generated TCR beta libraries. Each CDR3 protein is one row after TCRdb ran MiXCR on the 5' RACE reads. The table lists over 700,000 distinct CDR3 sequences, 15% to 20% of them singletons. Per the germline V gene, CDR1 is LGHNA and CDR2 is YSLEER. V dropped 2 bases and J dropped 0; count of bases not matched to a gene: 9. CDR3 size: 17 residues. The sample holds a few counts of this clonotype. Its target is not known. This clonotype was obtained from a male donor with ankylosing spondylitis. The chain carries TRBV4-3 and TRBJ2-7; TRBD2 aligns across 8 bases. The sequenced sample consisted of blood, either unsorted or a sorted T cell fraction (not recorded which). The CDR3 bases are TGCGCCAGCAGCCAACAACTAGGCACTAGCGGCTCCTACGAGCAGTACTTC. Translating gives CASSQQLGTSGSYEQYF.